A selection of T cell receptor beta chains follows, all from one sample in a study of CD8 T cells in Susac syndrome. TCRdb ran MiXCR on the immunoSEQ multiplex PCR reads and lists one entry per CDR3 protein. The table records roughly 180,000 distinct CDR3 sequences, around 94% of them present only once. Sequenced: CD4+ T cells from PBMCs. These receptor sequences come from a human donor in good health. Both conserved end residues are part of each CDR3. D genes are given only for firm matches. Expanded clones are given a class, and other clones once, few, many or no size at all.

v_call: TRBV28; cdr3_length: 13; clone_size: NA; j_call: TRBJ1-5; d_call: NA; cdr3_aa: CASTPPGRQPQHF; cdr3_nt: TGTGCCAGCACACCCCCAGGTCGCCAGCCCCAGCATTTT
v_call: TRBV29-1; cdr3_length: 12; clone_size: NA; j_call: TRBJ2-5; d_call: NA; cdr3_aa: CSSRLPQETQYF; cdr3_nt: TGCAGCAGCAGGCTACCACAAGAGACCCAGTACTTC
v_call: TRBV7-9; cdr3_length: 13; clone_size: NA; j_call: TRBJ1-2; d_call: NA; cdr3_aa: CASSLAAGNGYTF; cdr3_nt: TGTGCCAGCAGCTTAGCAGCAGGGAATGGCTACACCTTC
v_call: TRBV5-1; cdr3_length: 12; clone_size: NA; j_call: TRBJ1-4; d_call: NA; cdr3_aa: CASSTLEGKLFF; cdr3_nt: TGCGCCAGCAGCACCCTGGAGGGGAAACTGTTTTTT
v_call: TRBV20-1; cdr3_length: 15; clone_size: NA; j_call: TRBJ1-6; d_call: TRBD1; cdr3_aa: CSARDQGAGNSPLHF; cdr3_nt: TGCAGTGCTAGAGATCAGGGGGCGGGAAACTCACCCCTCCACTTT
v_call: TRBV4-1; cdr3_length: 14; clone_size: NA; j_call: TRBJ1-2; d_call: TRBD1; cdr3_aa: CASSQPGQGAGYTF; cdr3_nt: TGCGCCAGCAGCCAACCGGGACAGGGGGCGGGCTACACCTTC
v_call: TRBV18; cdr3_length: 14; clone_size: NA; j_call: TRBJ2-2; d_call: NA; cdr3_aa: CASSPDRLTGELFF; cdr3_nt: TGTGCCAGCTCACCAGACAGACTAACCGGGGAGCTGTTTTTT
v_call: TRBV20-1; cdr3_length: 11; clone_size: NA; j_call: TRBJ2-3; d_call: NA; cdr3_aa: CSATGPDTQYF; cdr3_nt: TGCAGTGCTACCGGGCCCGATACGCAGTATTTT
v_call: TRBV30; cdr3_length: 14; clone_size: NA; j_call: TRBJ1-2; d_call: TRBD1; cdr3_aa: CAWSVQGINYGYTF; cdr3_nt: TGTGCCTGGAGTGTACAGGGGATTAACTATGGCTACACCTTC
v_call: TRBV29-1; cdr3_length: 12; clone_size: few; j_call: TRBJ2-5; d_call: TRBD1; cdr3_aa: CSGGQGQETQYF; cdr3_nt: TGCAGCGGGGGACAGGGACAAGAGACCCAGTACTTC
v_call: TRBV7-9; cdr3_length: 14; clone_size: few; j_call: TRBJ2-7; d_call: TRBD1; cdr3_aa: CASSLGTGSYEQYF; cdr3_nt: TGTGCCAGCAGTCTCGGGACAGGGTCCTACGAGCAGTACTTC
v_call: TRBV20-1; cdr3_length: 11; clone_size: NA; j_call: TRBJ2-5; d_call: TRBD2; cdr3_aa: CSGGGQETQYF; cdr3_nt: TGCAGTGGGGGGGGACAAGAGACCCAGTACTTC
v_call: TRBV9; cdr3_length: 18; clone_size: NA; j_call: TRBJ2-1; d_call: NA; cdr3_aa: CASSVAEGEMFSYNEQFF; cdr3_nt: TGTGCCAGCAGCGTAGCTGAAGGGGAAATGTTCTCCTACAATGAGCAGTTCTTC
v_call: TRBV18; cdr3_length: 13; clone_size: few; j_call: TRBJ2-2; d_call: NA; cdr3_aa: CASSPLNTGELFF; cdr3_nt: TGTGCCAGCTCACCGCTAAACACCGGGGAGCTGTTTTTT
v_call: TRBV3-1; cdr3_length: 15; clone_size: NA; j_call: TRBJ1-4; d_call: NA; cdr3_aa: CASSQVGRPNEKLFF; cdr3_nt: TGTGCCAGCAGCCAAGTAGGAAGACCTAATGAAAAACTGTTTTTT
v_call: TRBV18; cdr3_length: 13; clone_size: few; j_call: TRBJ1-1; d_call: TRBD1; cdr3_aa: CASSGTANTEAFF; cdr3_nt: TGTGCCAGCTCCGGGACAGCCAACACTGAAGCTTTCTTT
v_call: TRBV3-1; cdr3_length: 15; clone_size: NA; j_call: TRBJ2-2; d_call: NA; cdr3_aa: CASSLGSWNTGELFF; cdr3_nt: TGTGCCAGCAGCCTAGGGAGTTGGAACACCGGGGAGCTGTTTTTT
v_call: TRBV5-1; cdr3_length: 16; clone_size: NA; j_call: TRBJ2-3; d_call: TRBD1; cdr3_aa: CASSNTGTGSTDTQYF; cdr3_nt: TGCGCCAGCAGCAACACAGGGACAGGGAGCACAGATACGCAGTATTTT
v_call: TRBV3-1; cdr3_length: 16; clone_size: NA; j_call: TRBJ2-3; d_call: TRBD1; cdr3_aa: CASSQGRGGPTDTQYF; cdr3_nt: TGTGCCAGCAGCCAAGGTAGAGGGGGCCCTACAGATACGCAGTATTTT
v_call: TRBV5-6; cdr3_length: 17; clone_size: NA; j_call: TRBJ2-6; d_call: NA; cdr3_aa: CASSGPAGIPGANVLTF; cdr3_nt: TGTGCCAGCAGCGGACCTGCAGGAATCCCTGGGGCCAACGTCCTGACTTTC
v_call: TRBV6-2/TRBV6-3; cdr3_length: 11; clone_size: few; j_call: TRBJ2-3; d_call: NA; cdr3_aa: CASSYGNTQYF; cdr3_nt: TGTGCCAGCAGTTATGGAAATACGCAGTATTTT
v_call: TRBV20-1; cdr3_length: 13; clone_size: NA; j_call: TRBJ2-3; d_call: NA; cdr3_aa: CSARLPAGNTQYF; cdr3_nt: TGCAGTGCTAGGCTGCCGGCGGGGAATACGCAGTATTTT
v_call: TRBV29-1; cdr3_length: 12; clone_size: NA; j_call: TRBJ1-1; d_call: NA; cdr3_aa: CSVDGSKTEAFF; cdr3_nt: TGCAGCGTTGACGGCAGCAAAACTGAAGCTTTCTTT
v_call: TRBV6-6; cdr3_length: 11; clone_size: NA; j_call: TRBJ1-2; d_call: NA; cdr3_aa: CASSREGGYTF; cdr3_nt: TGTGCCAGCAGTCGGGAGGGAGGCTACACCTTC
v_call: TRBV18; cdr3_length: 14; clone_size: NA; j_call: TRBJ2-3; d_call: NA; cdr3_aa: CASSPPETSGTQYF; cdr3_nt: TGTGCCAGCTCACCACCGGAGACTAGTGGAACGCAGTATTTT
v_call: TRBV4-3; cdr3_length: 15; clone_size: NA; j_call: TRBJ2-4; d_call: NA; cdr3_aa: CASSHEVRPKNIQYF; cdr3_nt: TGCGCCAGCAGCCATGAGGTGCGGCCCAAAAACATTCAGTACTTC
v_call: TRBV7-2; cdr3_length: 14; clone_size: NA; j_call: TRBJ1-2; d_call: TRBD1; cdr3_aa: CASSSTGHGDGYTF; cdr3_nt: TGTGCCAGCAGCTCGACAGGGCACGGTGATGGCTACACCTTC
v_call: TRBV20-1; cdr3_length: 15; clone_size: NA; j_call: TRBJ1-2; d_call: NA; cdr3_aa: CSARYGTLRNYGYTF; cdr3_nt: TGCAGTGCTAGATACGGGACACTGAGGAACTATGGCTACACCTTC
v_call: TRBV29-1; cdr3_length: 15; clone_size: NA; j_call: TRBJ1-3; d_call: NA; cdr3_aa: CSVSEFPGSGNTIYF; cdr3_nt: TGCAGCGTTAGTGAGTTCCCCGGCTCTGGAAACACCATATATTTT